The present entry profiles one T cell receptor (beta chain) with its context. Its antigen is currently unknown. CDR3 length equals 15 residues. CDR1 SGHTA and CDR2 FQGNSA come from the germline V gene. The ends were cut back, 2 bases at V and 2 bases at J, with 10 bases in the middle. The data derive from a study of post-analysis software for immune sequencing data. Findings and caveats of the study: Patients used about 5 TRBV segments, including TRBV5-6, TRBV5-1 and TRBV20-1, more often than controls.

Unique molecular identifiers featured in each of the TCR beta cDNA libraries. Using its own MiXCR run on the PCR reads, TCRdb lists one record per CDR3 protein. The table records hundreds of thousands of distinct CDR3 sequences, 55% to 70% of them present only once. The material sequenced was blood. The rearrangement links TRBV7-2 to TRBJ2-1; D not resolved. The clonotype originates from a girl aged 2 to 10 with multiple sclerosis. Here the CDR3 reads CASSLNARTYNEQFF. The DNA of the CDR3 is TGTGCCAGCAGCTTAAATGCCCGAACCTACAATGAGCAGTTCTTC.